These T cell receptor beta chains were read from a single sample in a study of blood T cell repertoires in COVID-19. Here immunoSEQ multiplex PCR was the method, and the copy in TCRdb shows in-frame clones only, minus some. Among about 180,000 clones listed, 88% were seen once. Material: PBMCs or T cells enriched from blood (not recorded which). Receptors were obtained from a woman aged 18-30 years who had recovered from COVID-19. Both conserved end residues are part of each CDR3. A D gene is named only where the DNA matches it firmly. Clone size is stated in some rows and not others, as once, few, many or a class when expanded.

j_gene,abundance,v_gene,d_gene,CDR3nt,CDR3aa
TRBJ1-4,-,TRBV7-9,-,TGTGCCAGCAGCTTACCATCCACAACTAATGAAAAACTGTTTTTT,CASSLPSTTNEKLFF
TRBJ1-2,few,TRBV14,TRBD1,TGTGCCAGCAGCCAGGACAGGGTACTTATTAACTATGGCTACACCTTC,CASSQDRVLINYGYTF
TRBJ2-5,-,TRBV2,-,TGTGCCGGAACAGGAAGACAAGAGACCCAGTACTTC,CAGTGRQETQYF
TRBJ2-7,-,TRBV20-1,-,TGCAGTGCTCAGCGGCTCTACGAGCAGTACTTC,CSAQRLYEQYF
TRBJ2-3,-,TRBV30,-,TGTGCCTGGAGTGTACTGGCGGGAAGCACAGATACGCAGTATTTT,CAWSVLAGSTDTQYF
TRBJ1-2,-,TRBV5-1,-,TGCGCCAGCAGCTTGGGGGCCTTTGATTATGGCTACACCTTC,CASSLGAFDYGYTF
TRBJ2-7,-,TRBV4-1,TRBD1,TGCGCCAGCAGCCAAAGGGACAGCTCCTACGAGCAGTACTTC,CASSQRDSSYEQYF
TRBJ1-1,-,TRBV13,-,TGTGCCAGCAGCTTGGGGGGAGATAACACTGAAGCTTTCTTT,CASSLGGDNTEAFF
TRBJ2-1,-,TRBV11-2,TRBD1,TGTGCCAGCAGCAACTCACAGGGGAATTCCTACAATGAGCAGTTCTTC,CASSNSQGNSYNEQFF
TRBJ1-1,-,TRBV18,TRBD1,TGTGCCAGCGGTGACAGGGGCGATTCTGAAGCTTTCTTT,CASGDRGDSEAFF
TRBJ2-1,-,TRBV7-9,-,TGTGCCAGCAGAATTACCACTCCTGGGGGGTGGAATGAGCAGTTCTTC,CASRITTPGGWNEQFF
TRBJ1-1,-,TRBV20-1,TRBD1,TGCAGTGCTAGTACAGGGGGATGGGCTGAAGCTTTCTTT,CSASTGGWAEAFF
TRBJ1-4,once,TRBV2,TRBD1,TGTGCCAGCAGTGAGATCCGGACAGGAACGGAAAAACTGTTTTTT,CASSEIRTGTEKLFF
TRBJ1-1,-,TRBV19,TRBD1,TGTGCCAGTACCGGAGCCCGGACAGGGGGGAGAGCTTTCTTT,CASTGARTGGRAFF
TRBJ2-1,once,TRBV7-6,-,TGTGCCAGCAGCTTAGCAAATGCGGCCCTCAATGAGCAGTTCTTC,CASSLANAALNEQFF
TRBJ2-1,-,TRBV7-2,TRBD2,TGTGCCAGCAGCTTGGGACTAGCGGCCACCTACAATGAGCAGTTCTTC,CASSLGLAATYNEQFF
TRBJ1-2,-,TRBV9,TRBD1,TGTGCCAGCAGCGTAGGGGGGGACAGACTTAACTATGGCTACACCTTC,CASSVGGDRLNYGYTF
TRBJ1-2,-,TRBV6-6,TRBD1,TGTGCCAGCAGTTTCCCTCCGGGACAGGGAACATATGGCTACACCTTC,CASSFPPGQGTYGYTF
TRBJ1-1,-,TRBV30,TRBD1,TGTGCCTGGAGGGAGGACAGGGAGGTTATTGAAGCTTTCTTT,CAWREDREVIEAFF
TRBJ1-2,-,TRBV6-5,TRBD1,TGTGCCAGCAGGGCCGGGACAGTCCCTAGTGGCTACACCTTC,CASRAGTVPSGYTF
TRBJ2-7,-,TRBV19,TRBD2,TGTGCCAGTAGTATGGGGCCAGCGGGAGATAACTACGAGCAGTACTTC,CASSMGPAGDNYEQYF
TRBJ2-1,-,TRBV29-1,TRBD2,TGCAGCGTTGAAGTAGCGGGGGGGCTTGAGCAGTTCTTC,CSVEVAGGLEQFF
TRBJ1-2,-,TRBV3-1/TRBV3-2,-,TGTGCCAGCAGGCTTTCCTCCCACAGGGCCTATGGCTACACCTTC,CASRLSSHRAYGYTF
TRBJ1-3,-,TRBV7-2,TRBD1,TGTGCCAGCAGCTTATCGGTACAGGGGGCAGCTGGAAACACCATATATTTT,CASSLSVQGAAGNTIYF
TRBJ2-5,-,TRBV3-1/TRBV3-2,-,TGTGCCAGCAGCCAAGATCCAACTAGTATAGAGACCCAGTACTTC,CASSQDPTSIETQYF
TRBJ1-1,-,TRBV28,-,TGTGTTGCGATAGGACCCTACAGGGATCGGTACACTGAAGCTTTCTTT,CVAIGPYRDRYTEAFF
TRBJ1-1,-,TRBV19,-,TGTGCCAGTAGCACACATGTAGGGGGGGTCGGAACTGAAGCTTTCTTT,CASSTHVGGVGTEAFF
TRBJ2-7,-,TRBV25-1,TRBD1,TGTGCCAGCAGGGCGACAGGGAGCTCCTACGAGCAGTACTTC,CASRATGSSYEQYF
TRBJ1-2,-,TRBV28,TRBD1,TGTGCCAGCAGTTCCGGGACAGGGATATGGTATGGCTACACCTTC,CASSSGTGIWYGYTF
TRBJ2-3,-,TRBV19,TRBD2,TGTGCCAGTAGTTCCCCTCGGACTAGCAGAAAGACAGATACGCAGTATTTT,CASSSPRTSRKTDTQYF
TRBJ1-1,-,TRBV29-1,TRBD1,TGCAGCGCTGAATTGACAGGGGTGGCCTCTGAAGCTTTCTTT,CSAELTGVASEAFF
TRBJ2-2,-,TRBV5-1,-,TGCGCCAGCAGGGTGGAGGGACCGGAGCTGTTTTTT,CASRVEGPELFF
TRBJ2-7,-,TRBV19,TRBD1,TGTGCCAGTAGTCGACAGGGGGGATTGTACGAGCAGTACTTC,CASSRQGGLYEQYF
TRBJ2-7,-,TRBV7-8,-,TGTGCCAGCAGCTTATACGGGAGTGACGAGCAGTACTTC,CASSLYGSDEQYF
TRBJ2-1,-,TRBV27,TRBD2,TGTGCCAGCAGTCCGGCGTTTAGCGGGCGAACCTACAATGAGCAGTTCTTC,CASSPAFSGRTYNEQFF
TRBJ1-3,few,TRBV12-3/TRBV12-4,-,TGTGCCACCATGAGCTCTGGAAACACCATATATTTT,CATMSSGNTIYF
TRBJ1-1,-,TRBV10-3,-,TGTGCCATCAGTGAGGGGCTGAAGAACACTGAAGCTTTCTTT,CAISEGLKNTEAFF
TRBJ1-2,once,TRBV24-1,-,TGTGCCACCAGAGCGGGAACAGGCTCAGACTATGGCTACACCTTC,CATRAGTGSDYGYTF
TRBJ1-5,-,TRBV2,-,TGTGCCAGCAGTGGTGGGGGGATAGGGCCCCAGCATTTT,CASSGGGIGPQHF
TRBJ1-1,-,TRBV9,-,TGTGCCAGCAGCGTAGAAGTGGGGCGCCCCACTGAAGCTTTCTTT,CASSVEVGRPTEAFF
TRBJ1-2,-,TRBV19,-,TGTGCCAGTAGTATCCCAGGGGTCTATGGCTACACCTTC,CASSIPGVYGYTF